The rows below give T cell receptor beta chains drawn from one sample of a study of T cell changes during pregnancy in multiple sclerosis. Only in-frame clones appear in the TCRdb table, and some are missing; sequencing was by immunoSEQ multiplex PCR. Of about 89,000 clones listed, nearly 95% are singletons. Source: peripheral blood, taken after pregnancy. Receptors originate from a female donor in good health, enrolled as a control in a pregnancy study. CDR3s include the opening cysteine and the closing phenylalanine or tryptophan. Fields, in order: D gene, J gene, clone size, V gene, CDR3 protein, CDR3 DNA. A D gene is named only where the DNA matches it firmly. The listing skips clone size in some rows; elsewhere it reads once, few, many or a size class.

d_gene: .
j_gene: TRBJ1-1
abundance: .
v_gene: TRBV5-1
CDR3aa: CASSLTPNTEAFF
CDR3nt: TGCGCCAGCAGCCTCACACCGAACACTGAAGCTTTCTTT

d_gene: TRBD2
j_gene: TRBJ2-1
abundance: .
v_gene: TRBV6-5
CDR3aa: CASSRSGRASEQFF
CDR3nt: TGTGCCAGCAGCCGTAGCGGGAGGGCCTCTGAGCAGTTCTTC

d_gene: TRBD2
j_gene: TRBJ2-7
abundance: .
v_gene: TRBV5-6
CDR3aa: CASSPVMWEGTYEQYF
CDR3nt: TGTGCCAGCAGCCCGGTGATGTGGGAGGGGACCTACGAGCAGTACTTC

d_gene: .
j_gene: TRBJ2-7
abundance: .
v_gene: TRBV5-1
CDR3aa: CASSLEWRGTYEQYF
CDR3nt: TGCGCCAGCAGCTTGGAATGGCGGGGTACCTACGAGCAGTACTTC

d_gene: .
j_gene: TRBJ2-2
abundance: .
v_gene: TRBV6-6
CDR3aa: CASSLTDKSGELFF
CDR3nt: TGTGCCAGCAGTTTGACGGACAAATCCGGGGAGCTGTTTTTT

d_gene: .
j_gene: TRBJ1-1
abundance: .
v_gene: TRBV28
CDR3aa: CASSFRTSGRANTEAFF
CDR3nt: TGTGCCAGCAGTTTCAGGACTTCGGGGAGAGCGAACACTGAAGCTTTCTTT

d_gene: .
j_gene: TRBJ2-7
abundance: .
v_gene: TRBV5-1
CDR3aa: CASSLASGHTYEQYF
CDR3nt: TGCGCCAGCAGCTTGGCCTCAGGTCATACCTACGAGCAGTACTTC

d_gene: TRBD1
j_gene: TRBJ2-7
abundance: .
v_gene: TRBV2
CDR3aa: CASESGKGTGHYEQYF
CDR3nt: TGTGCCAGCGAGAGTGGTAAAGGGACAGGCCACTACGAGCAGTACTTC

d_gene: .
j_gene: TRBJ2-7
abundance: .
v_gene: TRBV11-2
CDR3aa: CASSLERHPYEQYF
CDR3nt: TGTGCCAGCAGCTTAGAAAGACACCCCTACGAGCAGTACTTC

d_gene: TRBD2
j_gene: TRBJ2-3
abundance: .
v_gene: TRBV9
CDR3aa: CASSVDWTSGTSTDTQYF
CDR3nt: TGTGCCAGCAGCGTAGATTGGACTAGCGGGACTAGCACAGATACGCAGTATTTT

d_gene: TRBD2
j_gene: TRBJ2-1
abundance: .
v_gene: TRBV29-1
CDR3aa: CSVVPGGDEQFF
CDR3nt: TGCAGCGTTGTTCCGGGAGGCGATGAGCAGTTCTTC

d_gene: .
j_gene: TRBJ1-1
abundance: .
v_gene: TRBV18
CDR3aa: CASSPVQTGPLNTEAFF
CDR3nt: TGTGCCAGCTCACCGGTACAAACAGGGCCCTTGAACACTGAAGCTTTCTTT

d_gene: .
j_gene: TRBJ1-5
abundance: .
v_gene: TRBV7-2
CDR3aa: CASSKREAEFRNQPQHF
CDR3nt: TGTGCCAGCAGCAAGAGGGAGGCAGAATTCCGCAATCAGCCCCAGCATTTT

d_gene: .
j_gene: TRBJ2-2
abundance: .
v_gene: TRBV5-1
CDR3aa: CASSLAGTANTGELFF
CDR3nt: TGCGCCAGCAGCTTGGCCGGGACTGCCAACACCGGGGAGCTGTTTTTT

d_gene: TRBD1
j_gene: TRBJ2-1
abundance: .
v_gene: TRBV28
CDR3aa: CASSLYQGARNEQFF
CDR3nt: TGTGCCAGCAGTTTATATCAGGGGGCAAGAAATGAGCAGTTCTTC

d_gene: .
j_gene: TRBJ2-2
abundance: .
v_gene: TRBV28
CDR3aa: CASSFPPGELFF
CDR3nt: TGTGCCAGCAGTTTCCCTCCCGGGGAGCTGTTTTTT

d_gene: TRBD1
j_gene: TRBJ1-1
abundance: once
v_gene: TRBV5-1
CDR3aa: CASSLGTALREAFF
CDR3nt: TGCGCCAGCAGCCTGGGGACAGCTTTGAGGGAAGCTTTCTTT

d_gene: .
j_gene: TRBJ2-2
abundance: once
v_gene: TRBV9
CDR3aa: CASSVTGLRDTGELFF
CDR3nt: TGTGCCAGCAGCGTAACGGGTCTGCGAGACACCGGGGAGCTGTTTTTT

d_gene: .
j_gene: TRBJ2-7
abundance: once
v_gene: TRBV27
CDR3aa: CASSLSTPHARGYEQYF
CDR3nt: TGTGCCAGCAGTTTATCGACACCGCATGCCAGGGGTTACGAGCAGTACTTC

d_gene: TRBD1
j_gene: TRBJ2-7
abundance: .
v_gene: TRBV7-2
CDR3aa: CASSFRDSQYEQYF
CDR3nt: TGTGCCAGCAGCTTCCGGGACAGCCAGTACGAGCAGTACTTC

d_gene: .
j_gene: TRBJ2-6
abundance: .
v_gene: TRBV30
CDR3aa: CAWSSGSWSSGANVLTF
CDR3nt: TGTGCCTGGAGTTCAGGGTCTTGGAGCTCTGGGGCCAACGTCCTGACTTTC

d_gene: TRBD1
j_gene: TRBJ2-7
abundance: .
v_gene: TRBV6-1
CDR3aa: CATRQGRAYEQYF
CDR3nt: TGTGCCACCCGACAGGGGCGAGCCTACGAGCAGTACTTC

d_gene: .
j_gene: TRBJ1-5
abundance: few
v_gene: TRBV21-1
CDR3aa: CASRPKGTGEQPQHF
CDR3nt: TGTGCCAGCAGACCCAAGGGGACGGGGGAGCAGCCCCAGCATTTT

d_gene: TRBD1
j_gene: TRBJ1-4
abundance: .
v_gene: TRBV7-9
CDR3aa: CASSLGDRARSYEKLFF
CDR3nt: TGTGCCAGCAGCTTAGGGGACAGGGCGCGGTCGTATGAAAAACTGTTTTTT

d_gene: .
j_gene: TRBJ2-7
abundance: .
v_gene: TRBV28
CDR3aa: CASRLQGLSSYEQYF
CDR3nt: TGTGCCAGCAGGCTACAGGGATTGAGCTCCTACGAGCAGTACTTC

d_gene: TRBD1
j_gene: TRBJ2-2
abundance: .
v_gene: TRBV27
CDR3aa: CASRRTGDTGELFF
CDR3nt: TGTGCCAGCAGGAGGACAGGGGACACCGGGGAGCTGTTTTTT

d_gene: TRBD1
j_gene: TRBJ2-7
abundance: .
v_gene: TRBV5-1
CDR3aa: CASSLAGTDYYEQYF
CDR3nt: TGCGCCAGCAGCTTGGCCGGGACAGATTACTACGAGCAGTACTTC

d_gene: TRBD1
j_gene: TRBJ1-2
abundance: .
v_gene: TRBV28
CDR3aa: CASRQGWTNYGYTF
CDR3nt: TGTGCCAGCAGACAGGGGTGGACTAACTATGGCTACACCTTC

d_gene: .
j_gene: TRBJ1-3
abundance: .
v_gene: TRBV5-1
CDR3aa: CASSLDLGGNTIYF
CDR3nt: TGCGCCAGCAGCTTGGACCTGGGCGGAAACACCATATATTTT

d_gene: .
j_gene: TRBJ2-5
abundance: .
v_gene: TRBV7-9
CDR3aa: CASGLADYQETQYF
CDR3nt: TGTGCCAGCGGATTGGCGGACTACCAAGAGACCCAGTACTTC

d_gene: TRBD1
j_gene: TRBJ1-2
abundance: .
v_gene: TRBV5-1
CDR3aa: CASSLEGTGNSLGGYTF
CDR3nt: TGCGCCAGCAGCTTGGAGGGGACAGGGAATTCTCTAGGTGGCTACACCTTC

d_gene: TRBD2
j_gene: TRBJ2-7
abundance: .
v_gene: TRBV11-2
CDR3aa: CASSPRGGVYEQYF
CDR3nt: TGTGCCAGCAGCCCTAGGGGAGGGGTCTACGAGCAGTACTTC

d_gene: .
j_gene: TRBJ2-1
abundance: .
v_gene: TRBV6-5
CDR3aa: CASSTETNEQFF
CDR3nt: TGTGCCAGCAGCACAGAAACTAATGAGCAGTTCTTC

d_gene: TRBD1
j_gene: TRBJ2-5
abundance: .
v_gene: TRBV28
CDR3aa: CASRDRGSETQYF
CDR3nt: TGTGCCAGCAGGGACAGGGGGTCTGAGACCCAGTACTTC

d_gene: TRBD1
j_gene: TRBJ2-5
abundance: few
v_gene: TRBV27
CDR3aa: CASSLKLWTGEKGETQYF
CDR3nt: TGTGCCAGCAGTTTAAAGCTCTGGACAGGGGAAAAAGGGGAGACCCAGTACTTC

d_gene: TRBD2
j_gene: TRBJ2-1
abundance: .
v_gene: TRBV5-1
CDR3aa: CASSLERLAPNEQFF
CDR3nt: TGCGCCAGCAGCTTGGAGAGACTAGCCCCCAATGAGCAGTTCTTC

d_gene: TRBD1
j_gene: TRBJ2-4
abundance: .
v_gene: TRBV7-9
CDR3aa: CASSRTGKNIQYF
CDR3nt: TGTGCCAGCAGCCGGACAGGCAAAAACATTCAGTACTTC